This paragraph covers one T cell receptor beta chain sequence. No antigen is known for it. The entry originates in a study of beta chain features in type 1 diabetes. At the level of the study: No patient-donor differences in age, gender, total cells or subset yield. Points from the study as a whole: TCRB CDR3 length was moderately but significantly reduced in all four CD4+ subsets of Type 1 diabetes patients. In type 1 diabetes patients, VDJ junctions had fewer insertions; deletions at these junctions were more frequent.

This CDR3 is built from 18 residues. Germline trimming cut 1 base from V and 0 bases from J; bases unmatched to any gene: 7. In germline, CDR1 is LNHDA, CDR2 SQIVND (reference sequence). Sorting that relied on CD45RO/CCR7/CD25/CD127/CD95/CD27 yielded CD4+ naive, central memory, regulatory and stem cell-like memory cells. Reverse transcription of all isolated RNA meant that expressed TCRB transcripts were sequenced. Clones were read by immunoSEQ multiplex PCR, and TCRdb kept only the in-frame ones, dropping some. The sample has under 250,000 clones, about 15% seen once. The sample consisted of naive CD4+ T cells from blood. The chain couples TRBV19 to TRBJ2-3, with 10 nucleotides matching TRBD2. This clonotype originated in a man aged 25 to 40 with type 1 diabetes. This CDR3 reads CASSIAPLAGGSTDTQYF. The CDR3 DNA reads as TGTGCCAGTAGTATAGCCCCGTTAGCGGGGGGTAGCACAGATACGCAGTATTTT.